Many counts were recorded for the clone carrying this T cell receptor (beta chain). Antigen: not known. The data belong to a study of CD8+CD57+ T cells in acquired aplastic anemia. Study at large: DNA recovered from sorted CD4+ and CD8+ cells had a mean of 3.2 ug. General study points: A significant difference in CD8+ Simpson's diversity between patients and controls was not found.

Genomic DNA served as template for TCR beta VDJ and CDR3 profiling. TCRdb processed the reads anew with MiXCR; each CDR3 protein has one entry. The repertoire holds 95,000 to 150,000 distinct CDR3 sequences, with approximately 36% as singletons. V gave up 5 bases and J gave up 0 bases, with 11 bases separating them. This CDR3 has 15 amino acids. CDR1 and CDR2 (germline): SGHTA, FQGNSA. Patients picked for sequencing had shown CD8+CD57+ cell expansion detected by flow cytometry. Patients were therapy-naive when their blood was sampled. Sequences were obtained from sorted CD4+, CD8+, or CD8+CD57+ T cells (not recorded which) from PBMCs. This TCR came from a human donor with aplastic anemia. The chain has TRBV7-2 and TRBJ1-3; no clear D gene. Here the CDR3 DNA reads TGTGCCAGCAGCCCTCAGATGCGCTCTGGAAACACCATATATTTT. The encoded protein is CASSPQMRSGNTIYF.